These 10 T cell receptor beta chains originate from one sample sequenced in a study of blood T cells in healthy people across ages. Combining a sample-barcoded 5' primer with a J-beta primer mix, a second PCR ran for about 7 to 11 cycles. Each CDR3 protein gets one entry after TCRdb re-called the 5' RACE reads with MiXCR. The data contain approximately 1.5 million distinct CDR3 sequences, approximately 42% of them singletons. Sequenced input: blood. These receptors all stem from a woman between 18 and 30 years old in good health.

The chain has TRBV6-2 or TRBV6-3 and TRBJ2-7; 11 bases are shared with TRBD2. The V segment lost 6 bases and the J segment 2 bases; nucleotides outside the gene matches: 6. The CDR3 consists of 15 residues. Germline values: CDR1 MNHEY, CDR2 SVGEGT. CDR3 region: CASRNSGRAPYEQYF. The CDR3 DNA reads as TGTGCCAGCAGAAATAGCGGGAGGGCCCCCTACGAGCAGTACTTC.

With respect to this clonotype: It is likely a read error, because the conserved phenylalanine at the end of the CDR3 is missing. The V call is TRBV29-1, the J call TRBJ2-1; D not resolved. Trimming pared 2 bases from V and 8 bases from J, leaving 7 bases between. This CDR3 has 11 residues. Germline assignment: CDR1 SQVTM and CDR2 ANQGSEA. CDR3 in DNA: TGCAGCGTTGAAAAGGGATATGAGCAGTTCCTC. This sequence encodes CSVEKGYEQFL.

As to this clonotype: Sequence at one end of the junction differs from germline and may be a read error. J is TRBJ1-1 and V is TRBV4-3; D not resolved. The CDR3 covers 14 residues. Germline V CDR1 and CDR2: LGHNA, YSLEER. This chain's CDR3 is CASSQELMNTKAFF. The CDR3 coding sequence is TGCGCCAGCAGCCAAGAACTTATGAACACTAAAGCTTTCTTT.

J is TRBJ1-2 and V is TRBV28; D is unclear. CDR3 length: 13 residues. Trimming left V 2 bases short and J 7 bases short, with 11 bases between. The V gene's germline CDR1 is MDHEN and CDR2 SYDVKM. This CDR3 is CASSLTWVRGYTF. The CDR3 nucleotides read TGTGCCAGCAGTTTAACGTGGGTGCGTGGCTACACCTTC.

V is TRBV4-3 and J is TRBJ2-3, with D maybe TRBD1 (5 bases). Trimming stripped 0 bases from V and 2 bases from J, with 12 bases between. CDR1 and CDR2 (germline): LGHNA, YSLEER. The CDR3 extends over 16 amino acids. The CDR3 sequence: CASSQDTDSNTDTQYF. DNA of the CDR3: TGCGCCAGCAGCCAAGATACTGACAGTAACACAGATACGCAGTATTTT.

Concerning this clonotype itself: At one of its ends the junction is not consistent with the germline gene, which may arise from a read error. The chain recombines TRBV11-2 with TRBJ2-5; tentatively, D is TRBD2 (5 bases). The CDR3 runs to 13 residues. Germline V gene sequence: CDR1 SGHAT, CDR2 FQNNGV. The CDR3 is CASSLVGWETQNF. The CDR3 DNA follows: TGTGCCAGCAGCTTAGTGGGATGGGAGACCCAGAACTTC. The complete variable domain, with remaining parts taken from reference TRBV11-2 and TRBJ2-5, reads EAGVAQSPRYKIIEKRQSVAFWCNPISGHATLYWYQQILGQGPKLLIQFQNNGVVDDSQLPKDRFSAERLKGVDSTLKIQPAKLEDSAVYLCASSLVGWETQNFGPGTRLLVL.

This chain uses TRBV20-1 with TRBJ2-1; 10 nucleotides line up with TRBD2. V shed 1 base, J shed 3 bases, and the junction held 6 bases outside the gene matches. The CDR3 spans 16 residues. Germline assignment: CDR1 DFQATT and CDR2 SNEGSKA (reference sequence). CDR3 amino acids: CSARVLAGVHYNEQFF. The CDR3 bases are TGCAGTGCTAGAGTTCTAGCGGGGGTTCACTACAATGAGCAGTTCTTC.

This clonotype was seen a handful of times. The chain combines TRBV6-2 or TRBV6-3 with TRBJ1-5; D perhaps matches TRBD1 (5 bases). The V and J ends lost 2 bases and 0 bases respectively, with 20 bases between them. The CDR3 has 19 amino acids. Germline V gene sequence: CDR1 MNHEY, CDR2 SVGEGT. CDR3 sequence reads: CASSYPPGQGAISNQPQHF. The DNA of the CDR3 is TGTGCCAGCAGTTACCCGCCTGGACAAGGAGCTATTAGCAATCAGCCCCAGCATTTT.

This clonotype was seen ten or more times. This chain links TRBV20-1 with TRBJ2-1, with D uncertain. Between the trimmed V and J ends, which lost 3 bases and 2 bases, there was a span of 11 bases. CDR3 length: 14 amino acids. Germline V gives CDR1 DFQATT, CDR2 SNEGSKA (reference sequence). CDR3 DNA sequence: TGCAGTGCTAGGGACCCCCAGACCTACAATGAGCAGTTCTTC. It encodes CSARDPQTYNEQFF.

DNA for the CDR3: TGTGCCAGCAGTTTGCGGGTGGGCCCACAGTATTTT. Translated, it gives CASSLRVGPQYF. This chain links TRBV28 with TRBJ2-3, with TRBD2 as a possible D gene (5 bases). V dropped 3 bases and J dropped 12 bases, with 13 bases sitting between them. Germline V gene lookup returns CDR1 MDHEN and CDR2 SYDVKM. CDR3 length: 12 amino acids. The entire variable domain, with the rest obtained from reference TRBV28 and TRBJ2-3, is as follows: DVKVTQSSRYLVKRTGEKVFLECVQDMDHENMFWYRQDPGLGLRLIYFSYDVKMKEKGDIPEGYSVSREKKERFSLILESASTNQTSMYLCASSLRVGPQYFGPGTRLTVL.